These T cell receptor beta chains were read from a single sample in a study of CD8+CD57+ T cells in acquired aplastic anemia. MiXCR was run by TCRdb on the reads, yielding one entry per CDR3 protein. The table has about 270,000 distinct CDR3 sequences, approximately 55% seen once. Material for sequencing was sorted CD4+, CD8+, or CD8+CD57+ T cells (not recorded which) from PBMCs. The receptors shown here come from a human donor with severe aplastic anemia or a healthy control (not recorded which). The CDR3 runs from the conserved cysteine through the conserved F or W. D genes are given only for firm matches. Only part of the rows carry a size: once, few, many, or a class if the clone is expanded.

>TRBJ2-3|-|-|TRBV13
CASSSNYDKDTDTQYF
TGTGCCAGCAGCTCTAACTATGACAAGGACACAGATACGCAGTATTTT
>TRBJ1-6|many|-|TRBV20-1
CSAIQGTYNSPLHF
TGCAGTGCAATACAGGGAACCTATAATTCACCCCTCCACTTT
>TRBJ1-1|-|-|TRBV9
CASNLNEGSAEAFF
TGTGCCAGCAACTTAAACGAGGGGAGCGCTGAAGCTTTCTTT
>TRBJ2-7|-|-|TRBV4-1
CASSQYGTYEQYF
TGCGCCAGCAGCCAATACGGAACCTACGAGCAGTACTTC
>TRBJ2-7|-|-|TRBV20-1
CSHPRYRAPRFYEQYF
TGCAGTCACCCGCGATACAGGGCCCCGAGATTTTACGAGCAGTACTTC
>TRBJ2-7|many|TRBD1|TRBV30
CAWSGDRYSYEQYF
TGTGCCTGGAGTGGGGACAGGTACTCCTACGAGCAGTACTTC
>TRBJ2-4|few|-|TRBV3-1
CASRKNIQYF
TGTGCCAGCAGAAAAAACATTCAGTACTTC
>TRBJ2-7|many|TRBD2|TRBV5-1
CASSPSGGGDEQYF
TGCGCCAGCAGCCCTAGCGGGGGGGGAGACGAGCAGTACTTC
>TRBJ1-1|-|-|TRBV20-1
CSAKTQGSGTEAFF
TGCAGTGCTAAAACACAGGGTTCGGGGACTGAAGCTTTCTTT
>TRBJ2-1|few|-|TRBV6-2/TRBV6-3
CASNLPPAALGVREQFF
TGTGCCAGCAACCTACCCCCGGCGGCCTTGGGGGTACGTGAGCAGTTCTTC
>TRBJ1-1|-|-|TRBV20-1
CSARDARGSTEAFF
TGCAGTGCTAGAGACGCCCGGGGGAGCACTGAAGCTTTCTTT
>TRBJ1-3|-|-|TRBV9
CASSPRGEQSYTIYF
TGTGCCAGCAGCCCAAGAGGGGAACAGAGTTACACCATATATTTT
>TRBJ2-7|-|-|TRBV12-3/TRBV12-4
CASSLAASAYRTKYEQYF
TGTGCCAGCAGTTTAGCAGCGTCCGCCTATAGGACAAAATACGAGCAGTACTTC
>TRBJ1-2|-|-|TRBV5-4
CASSLGLVTGWYGYTF
TGTGCCAGCAGCTTGGGATTGGTTACAGGGTGGTACGGCTACACCTTC
>TRBJ2-3|-|-|TRBV7-9
CASSSSLDRTDTQYF
TGTGCCAGCAGCTCATCCCTGGACCGCACAGATACGCAGTATTTT
>TRBJ1-5|many|TRBD1|TRBV28
CASSLDQGVPGNQPQHF
TGTGCCAGCAGTTTGGATCAGGGGGTTCCTGGCAATCAGCCCCAGCATTTT
>TRBJ2-3|-|-|TRBV7-8
CASSIQVTDTQYF
TGTGCCAGCAGCATACAGGTGACAGATACGCAGTATTTT
>TRBJ2-4|-|-|TRBV5-4
CASSRDPWNKNIQYF
TGTGCCAGCAGCCGCGACCCGTGGAACAAAAACATTCAGTACTTC
>TRBJ1-2|-|TRBD1|TRBV30
CAWSGDSYGYTF
TGTGCCTGGAGTGGGGACAGTTATGGCTACACCTTC
>TRBJ2-7|-|-|TRBV10-3
CAINFSPAYEQYF
TGTGCCATCAATTTCTCGCCGGCCTACGAGCAGTACTTC
>TRBJ2-5|-|-|TRBV5-8
CASSFEIAEETQYF
TGTGCCAGCAGCTTTGAAATAGCGGAAGAGACCCAGTACTTC
>TRBJ2-7|-|-|TRBV7-9
CASSLEGAEQYF
TGTGCCAGCAGCTTAGAGGGAGCCGAGCAGTACTTC